This is a list of T cell receptor beta chains from one sample in a study of cytomegalovirus exposure and HLA in healthy donors. Measured with immunoSEQ multiplex PCR; TCRdb has only the in-frame clones, and not every one. The table records roughly 140,000 clones, 79% of them present only once. Sequencing used PBMCs. The receptors stem from a man aged 50-59 years in good health and CMV-seropositive. Each CDR3 is given with its conserved first and last residue. The D gene is left open where the match is weak. Part of the rows lack a size; the others show once, few, many or a class for expanded clones.

j_call d_call v_call clone_size cdr3_aa cdr3_nt
TRBJ2-1 . TRBV28 . CASTSGLSSYNEQFF TGTGCCAGCACTTCGGGACTCTCCTCCTACAATGAGCAGTTCTTC
TRBJ1-4 . TRBV10-1 few CASSEKGYGEKLFF TGCGCCAGCAGTGAGAAGGGGTACGGTGAAAAACTGTTTTTT
TRBJ1-1 . TRBV30 . CAWSGRENTEAFF TGTGCCTGGAGTGGGAGAGAAAACACTGAAGCTTTCTTT
TRBJ2-2 TRBD2 TRBV10-1 . CASTPGLAGGPPGELFF TGCGCCAGTACCCCGGGACTAGCGGGAGGGCCGCCCGGGGAGCTGTTTTTT
TRBJ1-2 TRBD1 TRBV5-1 . CASRLGQATGYTF TGCGCCAGCAGACTCGGACAGGCCACCGGCTACACCTTC
TRBJ2-1 . TRBV5-1 . CASSGQVAYNEQFF TGCGCCAGCAGCGGGCAGGTGGCCTACAATGAGCAGTTCTTC
TRBJ2-4 TRBD2 TRBV4-1 . CASSLPSSGRTKNIQYF TGCGCCAGCAGCCTACCCTCTAGCGGGAGAACCAAAAACATTCAGTACTTC
TRBJ2-6 . TRBV6-1 . CASSDNSGANVLTF TGTGCCAGCAGTGACAACTCTGGGGCCAACGTCCTGACTTTC
TRBJ1-5 TRBD1 TRBV18 . CASSPTGGGYQPQHF TGTGCCAGCTCACCGACAGGAGGGGGCTATCAGCCCCAGCATTTT
TRBJ2-4 TRBD1 TRBV18 . CASSPGQKEFGTKNIQYF TGTGCCAGCTCTCCGGGACAGAAAGAATTCGGAACCAAAAACATTCAGTACTTC
TRBJ2-1 TRBD1 TRBV11-2 . CASSPEAWTGVRREQFF TGTGCCAGCAGTCCAGAGGCGTGGACAGGGGTCAGGCGGGAGCAGTTCTTC
TRBJ2-6 TRBD2 TRBV5-1 once CASSMDGGAGANVLTF TGCGCCAGCAGCATGGACGGGGGGGCCGGGGCCAACGTCCTGACTTTC
TRBJ1-3 . TRBV2 . CASSEARGNTIYF TGTGCCAGCAGTGAAGCGCGGGGAAACACCATATATTTT
TRBJ2-7 TRBD2 TRBV6-1 . CASSVELAGSYEQYF TGTGCCAGCAGTGTCGAACTAGCGGGATCCTACGAGCAGTACTTC
TRBJ1-4 TRBD1 TRBV6-1 . CASRTGTGVEKLFF TGTGCCAGCAGGACCGGGACAGGGGTGGAAAAACTGTTTTTT
TRBJ2-5 . TRBV10-2 . CASSEGGPETQYF TGCGCCAGCAGTGAGGGTGGCCCAGAGACCCAGTACTTC
TRBJ1-4 . TRBV18 few CASQGAGRSNEKLFF TGTGCCAGCCAGGGCGCGGGACGGAGTAATGAAAAACTGTTTTTT
TRBJ2-5 TRBD2 TRBV7-9 . CSSSTGLAETQYF TGTTCCAGCAGCACCGGACTAGCTGAGACCCAGTACTTC
TRBJ1-3 TRBD1 TRBV7-9 . CASSGPGTVASGNTIYF TGTGCCAGCAGCGGGCCCGGGACAGTCGCCTCTGGAAACACCATATATTTT
TRBJ2-2 TRBD2 TRBV10-3 . CAISEAGVSTGELFF TGTGCCATCAGTGAGGCGGGAGTAAGCACCGGGGAGCTGTTTTTT